This T cell receptor (beta chain) was sequenced during a study of blood T cell repertoires in COVID-19. About the study: The origin of the acute and convalescent COVID-19 samples was the United States, Italy and Spain. T cells, B-cell-depleted T cells, or PBMCs supplied cDNA or gDNA.

The ends were cut back, 4 bases at V and 8 bases at J, with 15 bases in the middle. The CDR3 runs 14 residues. Germline CDR1 and CDR2: SGDLS and YYNGEE. Seattle patients were enrolled during active infection and followed longitudinally. Per the authors' pipeline: Reference gene primer amplification yielded estimated nucleated cell counts. Here immunoSEQ multiplex PCR was the method, and the copy in TCRdb shows in-frame clones only, minus some. V, J and clone size derive from that table, while D and trimming were established from the DNA sequence. The sample has around 260,000 clones; about 87% are singletons.

The chain has TRBV9 and TRBJ2-2; D is uncertain. This TCR was recovered from a woman aged 55-70 years with COVID-19, enrolled during active disease. Sequencing used peripheral blood. DNA of the CDR3: TGTGCCAGCAGCCCCCCGCGCGGAACTGGGGAGCTGTTTTTT. Its translation: CASSPPRGTGELFF.